This T cell receptor beta chain comes out of a study of Ad26.COV2.S vaccination and SARS-CoV-2 variants. Overall study context: This donor came from the COV1001 trial of Ad26.COV2.S.

Treatment given: around 19 received Ad26.COV2.S at low or high dose, single or two shots; 5 received placebo; per-sample allocation not given. On day 63 after the first injection, vaccine and placebo recipients gave samples. The junction had 10 bases not matched to a gene; V was cut back by 1 base and J by 8 bases. The CDR3 runs 16 residues. Germline V gene data show CDR1 as SGHNT and CDR2 as YENEEA. Here immunoSEQ multiplex PCR was the method, and the copy in TCRdb shows in-frame clones only, minus some. The repertoire holds fewer than 500,000 clones, with about nine tenths as singletons. Sequences were derived from peripheral blood, sampled in a trial of Ad26.COV2.S vaccine versus placebo. V gene TRBV11-3 combines with J gene TRBJ2-1; 8 nucleotides match TRBD1. The receptor was derived from a person aged 18-60 years who received the Ad26.COV2.S COVID-19 vaccine or a placebo. CDR3 sequence reads: CASSLGRGPIGYEQFF. CDR3 DNA sequence: TGTGCCAGCAGCTTAGGCAGGGGGCCTATTGGGTATGAGCAGTTCTTC.